The clone carrying this TCR beta chain appeared a few times. What it binds is not known. Time point specified: newly diagnosed GD, antithyroid drugs for less than 3 months. PBMC-derived RNA was used for the TCR library. This sample was taken from a study of regulatory T cells in long-lasting Graves disease. Study-level results: Newly diagnosed patients shared about a thousand public clonotypes; persistent patients shared 2,500 to 3,000.

The V end lost 1 base, the J end lost 5 bases, and 7 bases lay between the germline ends. The CDR3 runs 12 residues. The germline V gene has CDR1 SGHRS and CDR2 YFSETQ. Building of the TCR beta libraries involved iRepertoire HTBI primers and Arm-PCR of CDR3 regions. In the authors' methods: In the combined samples, 55 to 75 TRBV and some 14 TRBJ segments were identified. TCRdb passed the multiplex PCR reads through MiXCR, listing each CDR3 protein once. The V and J calls come from TCRdb's annotation, not from the publication. The top ten clones hold roughly an eighth of a sample with 500,000 or so distinct CDR3 sequences, roughly 15% of them seen once. These data also featured in a second study, about T cells in Graves' hyperthyroidism and ophthalmopathy. That paper notes: The study enrolled patients aged 18 to 65 with newly diagnosed hyperthyroidism of under 2 months' duration. Based on clinical symptoms, serum thyroxine and TRAb, thyroid ultrasound and orbital computed tomography, diagnoses were reached.

The chain combines TRBV5-1 with TRBJ2-7; D gene uncertain. This specimen consisted of peripheral blood mononuclear cells (PBMCs), obtained at new diagnosis, from a patient treated with antithyroid drugs. The receptor comes from a man aged 40-49 years with Graves disease. This chain's CDR3 is CASSLNNNEQYF. CDR3 sequence (DNA): TGCGCCAGCAGCTTGAATAACAACGAGCAGTACTTC.